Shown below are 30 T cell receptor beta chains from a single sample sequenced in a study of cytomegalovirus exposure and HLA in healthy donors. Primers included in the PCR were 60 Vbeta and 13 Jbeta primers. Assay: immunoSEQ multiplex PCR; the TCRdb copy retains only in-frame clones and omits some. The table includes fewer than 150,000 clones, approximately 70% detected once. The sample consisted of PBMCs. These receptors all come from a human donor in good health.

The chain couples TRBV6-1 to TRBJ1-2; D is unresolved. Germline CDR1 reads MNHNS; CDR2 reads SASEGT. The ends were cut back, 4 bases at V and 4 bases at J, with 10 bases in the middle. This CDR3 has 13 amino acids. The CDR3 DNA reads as TGTGCCAGCAGTGGCAAGGGAGGCTATGGCTACACCTTC. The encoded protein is CASSGKGGYGYTF.

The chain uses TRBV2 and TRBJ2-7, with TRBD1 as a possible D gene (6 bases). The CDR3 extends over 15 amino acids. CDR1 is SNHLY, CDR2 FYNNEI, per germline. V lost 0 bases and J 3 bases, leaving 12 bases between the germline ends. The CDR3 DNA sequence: TGTGCCAGCAGTGAAGCTAGCCAGGGGAACTACGAGCAGTACTTC. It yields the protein CASSEASQGNYEQYF.

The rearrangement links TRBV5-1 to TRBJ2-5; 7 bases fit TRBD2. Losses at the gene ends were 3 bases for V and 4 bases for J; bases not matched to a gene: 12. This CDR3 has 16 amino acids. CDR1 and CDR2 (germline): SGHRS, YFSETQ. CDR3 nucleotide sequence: TGCGCCAGCAGCTACCAGACTAGCAGGACGGGAGAGACCCAGTACTTC. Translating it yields CASSYQTSRTGETQYF.

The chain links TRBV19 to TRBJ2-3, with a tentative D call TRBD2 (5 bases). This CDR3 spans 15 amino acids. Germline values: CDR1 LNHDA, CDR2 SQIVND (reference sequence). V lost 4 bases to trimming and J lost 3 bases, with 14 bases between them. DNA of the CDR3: TGTGCCAGTAGTACAGCCCCGGACTTGACAGATACGCAGTATTTT. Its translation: CASSTAPDLTDTQYF.

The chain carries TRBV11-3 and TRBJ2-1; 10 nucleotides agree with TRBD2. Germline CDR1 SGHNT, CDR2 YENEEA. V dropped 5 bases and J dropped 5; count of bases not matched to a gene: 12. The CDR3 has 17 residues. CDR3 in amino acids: CASSSGTSDDGNNEQFF. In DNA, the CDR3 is TGTGCCAGCAGCAGCGGGACTAGCGACGATGGAAACAATGAGCAGTTCTTC.

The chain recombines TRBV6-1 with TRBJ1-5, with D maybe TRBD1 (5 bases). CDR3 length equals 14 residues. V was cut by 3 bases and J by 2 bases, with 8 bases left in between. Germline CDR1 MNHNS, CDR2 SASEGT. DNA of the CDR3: TGTGCCAGCAGTGACCGGGGGGGCAATCAGCCCCAGCATTTT. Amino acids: CASSDRGGNQPQHF.

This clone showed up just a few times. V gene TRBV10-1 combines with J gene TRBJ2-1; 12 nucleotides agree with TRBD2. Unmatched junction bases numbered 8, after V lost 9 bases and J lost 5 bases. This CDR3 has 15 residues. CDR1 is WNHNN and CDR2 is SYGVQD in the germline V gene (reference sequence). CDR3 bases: TGCGCCAGTTCTATACTAGCGGGAGGAAACAATGAGCAGTTCTTC. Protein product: CASSILAGGNNEQFF.

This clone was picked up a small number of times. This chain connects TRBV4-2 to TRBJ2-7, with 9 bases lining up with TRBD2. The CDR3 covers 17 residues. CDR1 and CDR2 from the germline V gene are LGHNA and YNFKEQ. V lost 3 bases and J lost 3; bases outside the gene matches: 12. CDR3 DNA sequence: TGTGCCAGCAGCCACTCCCTCGTAGCGGGAGTAATCTACGAGCAGTACTTC. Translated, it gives CASSHSLVAGVIYEQYF.

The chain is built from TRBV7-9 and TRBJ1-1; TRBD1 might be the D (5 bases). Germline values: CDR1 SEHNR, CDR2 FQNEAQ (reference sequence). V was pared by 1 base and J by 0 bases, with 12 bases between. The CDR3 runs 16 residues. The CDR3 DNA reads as TGTGCCAGCAGCTTAGGCGTCCCGGGGGTGAACACTGAAGCTTTCTTT. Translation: CASSLGVPGVNTEAFF.

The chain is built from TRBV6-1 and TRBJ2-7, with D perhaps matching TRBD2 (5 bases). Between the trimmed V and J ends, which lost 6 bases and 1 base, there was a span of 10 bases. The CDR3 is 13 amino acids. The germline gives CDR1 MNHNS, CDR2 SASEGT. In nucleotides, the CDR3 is TGTGCCAGCAGGAGGACTGGTTCCTACGAGCAGTACTTC. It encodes CASRRTGSYEQYF.

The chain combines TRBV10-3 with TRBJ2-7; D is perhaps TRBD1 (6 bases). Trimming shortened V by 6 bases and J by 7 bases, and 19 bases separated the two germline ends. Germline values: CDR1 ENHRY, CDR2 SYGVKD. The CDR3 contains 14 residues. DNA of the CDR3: TGTGCCATCAGCCCGCAACAGGGAATAGAAGAGCAGTACTTC. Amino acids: CAISPQQGIEEQYF.

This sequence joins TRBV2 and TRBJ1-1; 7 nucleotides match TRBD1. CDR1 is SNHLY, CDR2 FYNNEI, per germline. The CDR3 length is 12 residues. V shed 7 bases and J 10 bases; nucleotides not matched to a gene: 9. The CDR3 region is CASTERQGRAFF. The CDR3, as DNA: TGTGCCAGCACCGAACGACAGGGACGAGCTTTCTTT.

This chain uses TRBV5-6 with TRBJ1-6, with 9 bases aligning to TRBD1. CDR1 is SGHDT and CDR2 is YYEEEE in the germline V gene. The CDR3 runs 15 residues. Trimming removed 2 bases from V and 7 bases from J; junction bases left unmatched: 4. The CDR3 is CASSLAGQGNSPLHF. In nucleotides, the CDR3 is TGTGCCAGCAGCTTAGCGGGACAGGGAAATTCACCCCTCCACTTT.

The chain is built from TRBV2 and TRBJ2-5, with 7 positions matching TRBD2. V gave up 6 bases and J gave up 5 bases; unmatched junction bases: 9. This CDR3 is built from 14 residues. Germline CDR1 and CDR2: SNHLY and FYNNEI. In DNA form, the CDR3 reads TGTGCCAGCAGATCGACGGCGGGGGATGAGACCCAGTACTTC. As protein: CASRSTAGDETQYF.

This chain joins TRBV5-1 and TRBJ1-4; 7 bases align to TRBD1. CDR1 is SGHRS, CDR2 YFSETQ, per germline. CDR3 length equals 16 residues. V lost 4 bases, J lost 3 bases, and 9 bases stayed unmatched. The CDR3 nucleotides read TGCGCCAGCAGCAATCTAGTGGACAGGCCTAATGAAAAACTGTTTTTT. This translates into CASSNLVDRPNEKLFF.

CDR3 loop: CASSFKQEFNTEAFF. As DNA, the CDR3 is TGTGCCAGCAGCTTTAAACAGGAGTTCAACACTGAAGCTTTCTTT. The chain employs TRBV5-4 and TRBJ1-1, with D possibly being TRBD1 (5 bases). Germline loops: CDR1 SGHNT, CDR2 YYREEE (reference sequence). With 2 bases removed from V and 2 bases from J, the gap between germline ends came to 13 bases. This CDR3 contains 15 residues.

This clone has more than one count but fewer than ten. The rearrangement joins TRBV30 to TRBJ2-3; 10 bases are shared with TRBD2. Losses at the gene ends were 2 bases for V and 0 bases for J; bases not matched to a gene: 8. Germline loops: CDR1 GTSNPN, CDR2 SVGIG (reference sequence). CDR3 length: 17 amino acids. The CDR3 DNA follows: TGTGCCTGGAGTTTAGTGTTGACTAGCGGGAGCACAGATACGCAGTATTTT. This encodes CAWSLVLTSGSTDTQYF.

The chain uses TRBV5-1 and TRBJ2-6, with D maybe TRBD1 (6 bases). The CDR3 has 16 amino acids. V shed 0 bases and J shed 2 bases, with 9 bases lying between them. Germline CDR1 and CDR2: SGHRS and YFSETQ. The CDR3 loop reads CASSLGQEAGANVLTF. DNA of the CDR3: TGCGCCAGCAGCTTGGGACAGGAGGCTGGGGCCAACGTCCTGACTTTC.

The DNA of the CDR3 is TGTGCCAGCAGTGAAATGCACTCCACAGATACGCAGTATTTT. Its protein product is CASSEMHSTDTQYF. The chain is built from TRBV6-1 and TRBJ2-3, with D unclear. Trimming pared 2 bases from V and 2 bases from J, leaving 8 bases between. From germline, CDR1 is MNHNS and CDR2 SASEGT. The CDR3 has 14 residues.

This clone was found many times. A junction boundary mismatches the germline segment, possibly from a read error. The CDR3 loop is CASSLGENQPQHF. CDR3 bases: TGTGCTAGCAGCTTAGGGGAGAATCAGCCCCAGCATTTT. The chain recombines TRBV7-7 with TRBJ1-5; the D gene is possibly TRBD1 (5 bases). The V gene's germline CDR1 is SSHAT and CDR2 FNYEAQ (reference sequence). The CDR3 has 13 amino acids.

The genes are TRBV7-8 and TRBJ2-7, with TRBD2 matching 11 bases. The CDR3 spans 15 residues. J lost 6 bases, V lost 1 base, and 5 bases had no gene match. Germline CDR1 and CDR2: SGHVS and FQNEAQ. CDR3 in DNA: TGTGCCAGCAGCTTAGACCCTAGCGGGAGGATCGAGCAGTACTTC. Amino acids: CASSLDPSGRIEQYF.

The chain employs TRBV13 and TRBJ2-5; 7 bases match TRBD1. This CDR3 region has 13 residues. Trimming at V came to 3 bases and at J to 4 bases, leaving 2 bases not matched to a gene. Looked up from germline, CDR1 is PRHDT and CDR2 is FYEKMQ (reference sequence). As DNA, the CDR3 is TGTGCCAGCAGCTTGACAGGGTCAGAGACCCAGTACTTC. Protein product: CASSLTGSETQYF.

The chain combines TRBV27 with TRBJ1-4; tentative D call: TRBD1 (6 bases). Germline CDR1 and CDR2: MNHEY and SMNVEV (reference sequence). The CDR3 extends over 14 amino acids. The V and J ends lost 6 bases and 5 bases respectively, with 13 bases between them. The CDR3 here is CASRQTGGNEKLFF. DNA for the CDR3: TGTGCCAGCAGGCAGACAGGCGGAAATGAAAAACTGTTTTTT.

CDR3: CASSKGQATRETQYF. DNA for the CDR3: TGTGCCAGCAGCAAAGGACAGGCAACGCGGGAGACCCAGTACTTC. This chain connects TRBV5-8 to TRBJ2-5; 7 bases line up with TRBD1. The germline V gene has CDR1 SGHTS and CDR2 YDEGEE. V dropped 4 bases and J dropped 5; count of bases not matched to a gene: 11. This CDR3 has 15 residues.

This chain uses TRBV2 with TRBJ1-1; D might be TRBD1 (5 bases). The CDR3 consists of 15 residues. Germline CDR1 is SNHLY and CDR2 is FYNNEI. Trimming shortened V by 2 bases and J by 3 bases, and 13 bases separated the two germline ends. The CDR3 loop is CASSEIGAGDTEAFF. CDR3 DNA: TGTGCCAGCAGTGAAATAGGGGCGGGGGACACTGAAGCTTTCTTT.

The CDR3 here is CASSAEGQAQETQYF. Here the CDR3 DNA reads TGTGCCAGCAGCGCCGAGGGACAGGCCCAAGAGACCCAGTACTTC. The J gene is TRBJ2-5, the V gene TRBV11-3; 8 bases fit TRBD1. Germline V gives CDR1 SGHNT, CDR2 YENEEA. The CDR3 totals 15 residues. J lost 1 base, V lost 5 bases, and 6 bases had no gene match. Filled out from reference TRBV11-3 and TRBJ2-5, the complete variable domain reads EAGVVQSPRYKIIEKKQPVAFWCNPISGHNTLYWYLQNLGQGPELLIRYENEEAVDDSQLPKDRFSAERLKGVDSTLKIQPAELGDSAVYLCASSAEGQAQETQYFGPGTRLLVL.

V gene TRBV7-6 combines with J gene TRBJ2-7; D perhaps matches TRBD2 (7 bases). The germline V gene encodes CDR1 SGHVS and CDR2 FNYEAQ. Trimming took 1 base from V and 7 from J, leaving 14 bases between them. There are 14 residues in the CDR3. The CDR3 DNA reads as TGTGCCAGCAGCTTAGGAGGGGGGGCTTGGGAGCAGTACTTC. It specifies CASSLGGGAWEQYF.

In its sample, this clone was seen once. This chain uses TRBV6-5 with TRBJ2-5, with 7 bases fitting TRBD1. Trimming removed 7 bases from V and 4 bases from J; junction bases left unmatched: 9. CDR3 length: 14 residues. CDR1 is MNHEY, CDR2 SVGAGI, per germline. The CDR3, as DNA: TGTGCCAGCACTAAGCAGGGGGTATCAGAGACCCAGTACTTC. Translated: CASTKQGVSETQYF.

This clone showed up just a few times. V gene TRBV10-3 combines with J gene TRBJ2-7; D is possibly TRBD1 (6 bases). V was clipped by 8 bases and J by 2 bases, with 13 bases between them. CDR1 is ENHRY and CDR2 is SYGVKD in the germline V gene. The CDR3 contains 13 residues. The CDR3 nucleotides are TGTGCCATCCTCGCCCAGGGGCCCTACGAGCAGTACTTC. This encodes CAILAQGPYEQYF.

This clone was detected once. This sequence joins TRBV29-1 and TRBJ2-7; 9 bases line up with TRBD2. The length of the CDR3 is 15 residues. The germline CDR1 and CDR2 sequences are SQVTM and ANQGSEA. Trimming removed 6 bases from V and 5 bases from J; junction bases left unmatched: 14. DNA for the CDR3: TGCAGCGTCCCGATCTGGGTAGCGGGGGTGCACGAGCAGTACTTC. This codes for CSVPIWVAGVHEQYF.